The 28 T cell receptor beta chains listed next were all sequenced from one sample in a study of vaccination and CD4 T cells after COVID-19. Treatment indicated: roughly 10-day PBMC culture with coronavirus spike peptide pools or control peptides (ViraFEST assay). Cultured CD4+ T-cell DNA underwent Oncomine TCR Beta short-read sequencing. Via MiXCR, TCRdb re-called the PCR reads, giving one row per CDR3 protein. The data hold about 24,000 distinct CDR3 sequences, with around three fifths observed a single time. Their antigen targets remain unknown. The sample was CD4+ T cells from blood, cultured in vitro. The receptors derive from a human donor who had recovered from COVID-19.

This clonotype occurred a few times. At one of its ends the junction is not consistent with the germline gene, which may arise from a read error. This chain connects TRBV27 to TRBJ1-2, with 7 bases identical to TRBD1. CDR3 length: 12 amino acids. The germline V gene has CDR1 MNHEY and CDR2 SMNVEV (reference sequence). CDR3 protein: CASSPTGVVSFF. DNA of the CDR3: TGTGCCAGCAGTCCCACAGGGGTGGTATCCTTCTTC.

The genes are TRBV24-1 and TRBJ2-2; perhaps TRBD1 as D (6 bases). The CDR3 has 16 residues. V was trimmed by 3 bases and J by 6 bases, leaving 16 bases between them. Germline V lookup: CDR1 KGHDR, CDR2 SFDVKD. The CDR3 DNA sequence: TGTGCCACCAGTGATGACGTCCCAGGGGTGGCCGGGGAGCTGTTTTTT. It yields the protein CATSDDVPGVAGELFF.

The chain is built from TRBV6-1 and TRBJ1-3; TRBD1 aligns across 7 bases. The length of the CDR3 is 13 residues. V trimming: 6 bases; J trimming: 3 bases; junction bases outside the gene matches: 2. CDR1 is MNHNS, CDR2 SASEGT, per germline. The CDR3 nucleotides are TGTGCCAGCAGGACAGGGATTGGAAACACCATATATTTT. This gives the protein CASRTGIGNTIYF.

The V gene is TRBV30, the J gene TRBJ1-2, with D unclear. Trimming removed 5 bases from V and 8 bases from J, with 12 bases in between. The CDR3 consists of 11 residues. Germline V gene lookup returns CDR1 GTSNPN and CDR2 SVGIG (reference sequence). DNA of the CDR3: TGTGCCTGGGGGAGGGTAGGAGGCTACACCTTC. Its translation: CAWGRVGGYTF.

This clonotype was seen a single time. The chain links TRBV28 to TRBJ1-6; D is ambiguous. This CDR3 region has 13 residues. Germline values: CDR1 MDHEN, CDR2 SYDVKM. Trimming took 3 bases from V and 7 from J, leaving 7 bases between them. CDR3: CASSFTRNSPLHF. CDR3 in DNA: TGTGCCAGCAGTTTTACAAGGAATTCACCCCTCCACTTT.

The CDR3 here is CASTPIQGSGTEAFF. The CDR3 nucleotides are TGTGCCAGCACCCCCATACAGGGGTCGGGCACTGAAGCTTTCTTT. The V call is TRBV12-3 or TRBV12-4, the J call TRBJ1-1; 7 bases are shared with TRBD1. V shed 7 bases, J shed 4 bases, and the junction held 12 bases outside the gene matches. The CDR3 spans 15 residues.

This clonotype appeared a single time. This chain uses TRBV2 with TRBJ2-7; unclear D gene. CDR3 size: 14 residues. Looked up from germline, CDR1 is SNHLY and CDR2 is FYNNEI. With 6 bases removed from V and 0 bases from J, the gap between germline ends came to 12 bases. DNA for the CDR3: TGTGCCAGCAGAAGAGGCTATACCTCCTACGAGCAGTACTTC. Translation: CASRRGYTSYEQYF.

The chain has TRBV2 and TRBJ2-3; 12 positions match TRBD2. V shed 7 bases and J 1 base; nucleotides not matched to a gene: 9. Per the germline V gene, CDR1 is SNHLY and CDR2 is FYNNEI. The CDR3 has 17 amino acids. CDR3 sequence: CASTELGLAGRTDTQYF. The CDR3 DNA is TGTGCCAGCACCGAATTGGGACTAGCGGGCCGCACAGATACGCAGTATTTT.

The genes are TRBV18 and TRBJ2-7, with D tentatively TRBD1 (5 bases). The germline CDR1 and CDR2 sequences are KGHSH and LQKENI. Trimming cost V 3 bases and J 2 bases, with 14 bases left between them. This CDR3 spans 15 amino acids. CDR3 in amino acids: CASSPGRDGPYEQYF. The CDR3 DNA follows: TGTGCCAGCTCACCGGGCAGGGATGGGCCCTACGAGCAGTACTTC.

The chain links TRBV2 to TRBJ1-5; 8 positions agree with TRBD1. After removal of 4 bases from V and 0 bases from J, the junction contained 2 bases not matched to a gene. Germline V gene lookup returns CDR1 SNHLY and CDR2 FYNNEI. This CDR3 spans 15 amino acids. The CDR3, as DNA: TGTGCCAGCAGTGTGCAGGGGGCTAGCAATCAGCCCCAGCATTTT. Amino acids: CASSVQGASNQPQHF.

This chain links TRBV20-1 with TRBJ1-5, with D unresolved. There are 12 residues in the CDR3. CDR1 and CDR2 from the germline V gene are DFQATT and SNEGSKA (reference sequence). The V end was cut by 2 bases, the J end by 7 bases, with 9 bases between. The CDR3 is CSARFSGQPQHF. Written as DNA, the CDR3 is TGCAGTGCTAGATTCTCGGGGCAGCCCCAGCATTTT.

This clonotype came up a few times. The chain joins TRBV15 to TRBJ2-2; tentative D call: TRBD1 (6 bases). Germline-derived CDR1 and CDR2 are LNHNV and YYDKDF (reference sequence). Trimming stripped 1 base from V and 9 bases from J, with 18 bases between. The CDR3 has 16 residues. The CDR3 protein is CATSRGQVPPERELFF. Here the CDR3 DNA reads TGTGCCACCAGCAGAGGACAGGTCCCACCTGAAAGGGAGCTGTTTTTT.

This clonotype was seen a few times. This chain connects TRBV20-1 to TRBJ2-3; either TRBD1 or TRBD2 may fit D (6 bases each). Germline V gene sequence: CDR1 DFQATT, CDR2 SNEGSKA (reference sequence). This CDR3 has 16 residues. V shed 3 bases and J shed 3 bases, with 19 bases lying between them. CDR3 region: CSASPRGQDGTDTQYF. DNA of the CDR3: TGCAGTGCTAGCCCCCGGGGGCAGGATGGGACAGATACGCAGTATTTT.

This chain joins TRBV4-3 and TRBJ1-1; the D is unclear. Germline V CDR1 and CDR2: LGHNA, YSLEER. The CDR3 length is 14 residues. Trimming pared 0 bases from V and 6 bases from J, leaving 11 bases between. The CDR3 DNA is TGCGCCAGCAGCCAAGATTCGGCGCGTGCTGAAGCTTTCTTT. This sequence encodes CASSQDSARAEAFF.

The chain uses TRBV19 and TRBJ1-1; maybe TRBD1 (6 bases). V was pared by 6 bases and J by 10 bases, with 21 bases between. Germline lookup yields CDR1 LNHDA and CDR2 SQIVND (reference sequence). The CDR3 has 14 residues. CDR3 DNA sequence: TGTGCCAGTAGCCATCGGGACACCCTCACCGGAGCTTTCTTT. As protein: CASSHRDTLTGAFF.

This clonotype was found a few times. The chain has TRBV27 and TRBJ1-5, with TRBD1 as a possible D gene (6 bases). The V end lost 5 bases, the J end lost 0 bases, and 20 bases lay between the germline ends. CDR3 length: 18 amino acids. CDR1 MNHEY and CDR2 SMNVEV come from the germline V gene (reference sequence). In DNA, the CDR3 is TGTGCCAGCAGTCTAACCACTGTAGGACAGTATAGCAATCAGCCCCAGCATTTT. This gives the protein CASSLTTVGQYSNQPQHF.

This clonotype has only one observation. A much larger clone lies one base from this, so it may be a read error. The rearrangement uses TRBV20-1 and TRBJ2-4; 13 nucleotides match TRBD2. Germline assignment: CDR1 DFQATT and CDR2 SNEGSKA (reference sequence). The V and J ends lost 5 bases and 7 bases, in that order; junction bases with no gene match: 11. The CDR3 has 16 amino acids. CDR3 sequence reads: CSAGVTSGRENNIQYF. The CDR3 DNA follows: TGCAGTGCTGGAGTCACTAGCGGGAGGGAGAATAACATTCAGTACTTC.

This clonotype is medium-sized (0.01 to 0.1%) by share. The chain links TRBV7-2 to TRBJ1-5; 9 positions agree with TRBD1. The germline gives CDR1 SGHTA, CDR2 FQGNSA. V was clipped by 2 bases and J by 7 bases; unmatched bases: 6. The CDR3 contains 15 residues. CDR3 coding DNA: TGTGCCAGCAGCTTAACAGGGGGCTTAGGACAGCCCCAGCATTTT. As protein: CASSLTGGLGQPQHF.

This clonotype was recorded once. The rearrangement links TRBV19 to TRBJ2-7, with TRBD2 as a possible D gene (6 bases). V was trimmed by 6 bases and J by 2 bases, leaving 14 bases between them. Germline V gene data show CDR1 as LNHDA and CDR2 as SQIVND (reference sequence). The CDR3 is made up of 14 amino acids. CDR3 sequence: CASRRTTDAYEQYF. DNA of the CDR3: TGTGCCAGTAGACGGACTACCGATGCCTACGAGCAGTACTTC.

The chain couples TRBV6-2 or TRBV6-3 to TRBJ2-2; TRBD1 aligns across 7 bases. CDR1 and CDR2 from the germline V gene are MNHEY and SVGEGT. This CDR3 has 15 residues. Unmatched junction bases numbered 4, after V lost 4 bases and J lost 2 bases. For the CDR3, the DNA is TGTGCCAGCAGTTCGGGACAGACCAACACCGGGGAGCTGTTTTTT. Residues: CASSSGQTNTGELFF.

Only a few counts were recorded for this clonotype. This chain joins TRBV7-8 and TRBJ1-3, with D unclear. V shed 1 base and J shed 2 bases, with 6 bases lying between them. Germline CDR1 SGHVS, CDR2 FQNEAQ. The CDR3 consists of 14 residues. CDR3 region: CASSLGGAGNTIYF. Here the CDR3 DNA reads TGTGCCAGCAGCTTAGGAGGAGCTGGAAACACCATATATTTT. Supplemented by reference TRBV7-8 and TRBJ1-3, the full variable domain reads GAGVSQSPRYKVAKRGQDVALRCDPISGHVSLFWYQQALGQGPEFLTYFQNEAQLDKSGLPSDRFFAERPEGSVSTLKIQRTQQEDSAVYLCASSLGGAGNTIYFGEGSWLTVV.

The chain couples TRBV30 to TRBJ1-1; TRBD1 might be the D (6 bases). There are 12 residues in the CDR3. Trimming cost V 3 bases and J 5 bases, with 10 bases left between them. The germline V gene encodes CDR1 GTSNPN and CDR2 SVGIG (reference sequence). The CDR3 region has the DNA TGTGCCTGGAGAAGGGGGAAAACTGAAGCTTTCTTT. As protein: CAWRRGKTEAFF.

V is TRBV6-1 and J is TRBJ1-6; D not certain. The V and J ends lost 2 bases and 10 bases respectively, with 12 bases between them. CDR1 and CDR2 (germline): MNHNS, SASEGT. The CDR3 covers 14 residues. In nucleotides, the CDR3 is TGTGCCAGCAGTGAACGGGGTGATGGATCACCCCTCCACTTT. Translation: CASSERGDGSPLHF.

This clonotype was found a few times. The chain combines TRBV6-1 with TRBJ1-5; TRBD1 is a possible D gene (5 bases). The CDR3 is 12 amino acids. Per the germline V gene, CDR1 is MNHNS and CDR2 is SASEGT. V shed 8 bases and J shed 7 bases, with 12 bases lying between them. The CDR3 DNA reads as TGTGCCAGCTGGGGGAACACCCAGCCCCAGCATTTT. The encoded protein is CASWGNTQPQHF.

This clonotype was seen a few times. The chain has TRBV20-1 and TRBJ2-4, with 8 bases identical to TRBD1. The ends lost 3 bases at V and 0 bases at J; junction bases unmatched: 4. Germline-derived CDR1 and CDR2 are DFQATT and SNEGSKA (reference sequence). This CDR3 comprises 15 residues. The CDR3 reads CSARRTGLAKNIQYF. CDR3 in DNA: TGCAGTGCTAGGAGGACAGGGCTAGCCAAAAACATTCAGTACTTC.

J is TRBJ2-3 and V is TRBV7-2, with 10 bases matching TRBD2. Trimming took 7 bases from V and 1 from J; bases not matched to a gene: 5. Per the germline V gene, CDR1 is SGHTA and CDR2 is FQGNSA. The CDR3 runs to 15 residues. The CDR3 DNA is TGTGCCAGCACCCCAGCGGGGGGGGGCACAGATACGCAGTATTTT. It codes for CASTPAGGGTDTQYF.

This chain links TRBV7-9 with TRBJ2-1; 10 positions agree with TRBD2. CDR3 length equals 16 residues. V lost 5 bases, J lost 0 bases, and 4 bases stayed unmatched. The germline V gene encodes CDR1 SEHNR and CDR2 FQNEAQ (reference sequence). The CDR3 sequence is CASSREREGSYNEQFF. CDR3 in DNA: TGTGCCAGCAGCAGAGAGCGGGAGGGCTCCTACAATGAGCAGTTCTTC.

Comments on this clonotype: A much larger clone is a single base away; this may be a read error. The chain couples TRBV6-1 to TRBJ2-2, with D uncertain. Germline loops: CDR1 MNHNS, CDR2 SASEGT. Trimming pared 11 bases from V and 1 base from J, leaving 14 bases between. The CDR3 runs to 14 residues. CDR3 sequence: CAGKPRRNTGELFF. CDR3 in DNA: TGTGCCGGCAAACCCCGCCGGAACACCGGGGAGCTGTTTTTT.